This T cell receptor beta chain is from a study of T cell changes during pregnancy in multiple sclerosis. Germline V gene lookup returns CDR1 SEHNR and CDR2 FQNEAQ (reference sequence). The ends were cut back, 4 bases at V and 4 bases at J, with 14 bases in the middle. This CDR3 has 14 amino acids. The repertoire was sequenced with immunoSEQ multiplex PCR; TCRdb's copy has only in-frame clones and lacks some. The repertoire holds tens of thousands of clones, around 93% seen once, with almost 4.5% in the top ten. This TCR came from a female donor with multiple sclerosis, enrolled in a pregnancy study. J is TRBJ2-7 and V is TRBV7-9, with a weak D call TRBD1 (6 bases). Sample: CD8+ T cells from peripheral blood mononuclear cells, taken in the first trimester of pregnancy. The CDR3 DNA reads as TGTGCCAGCAGCTCCAGGACAGAACTGTACGAGCAGTACTTC. Its protein is CASSSRTELYEQYF.